This TCR beta chain was profiled in a study of T-cell reconstitution after alpha-beta-depleted transplantation in children. Trimming pared 4 bases from V and 2 bases from J, leaving 8 bases between. The CDR3 is made up of 14 amino acids. CDR1 and CDR2 from the germline V gene are PRHDT and FYEKMQ (reference sequence). Unique molecular identifiers were incorporated into the prepared TCRbeta library. TCRdb ran MiXCR on the PCR reads and lists one entry per CDR3 protein. The sample comprises roughly 300,000 distinct CDR3 sequences, 11% of which are singletons, and 23% rests with the top ten. This clonotype has only a few counts.

The J gene is TRBJ2-2, the V gene TRBV13; D uncertain. Sequenced here: peripheral blood, sampled 180 days after TCRalphabeta/CD19-depleted stem cell transplant. The sequence was obtained from a male patient aged 2-9 years who had a stem cell transplant for chronic granulomatous disease, so the T cells may come from the graft donor. This CDR3 is CASSSQINTGELFF. The DNA for the CDR3 is TGTGCCAGCAGCTCGCAGATAAACACCGGGGAGCTGTTTTTT.